The T cell receptor beta chain described here comes from a study of blood T cell repertoires in COVID-19 (dated by TCRdb to the early 2020s). At the level of the whole study: Samples covering the acute and convalescent phases of COVID-19 were provided by collaborators in the United States, Italy and Spain. The samples were drawn from the first 160 participants of the ongoing ImmuneRACE study and from 1,200 or so subjects provided by 6 global collaborators. Subjects who had been exposed to COVID-19, were actively infected with it, or had recovered from it provided the deeply sampled blood TCRbeta repertoires that made up the dataset. A de-identified subject ID, COVID-19 status, age in years and sex were almost always included in the sample metadata. The material from the prospective study consisted of cDNA or gDNA derived from T cells, B-cell-depleted T cells, or PBMCs. The repertoires were released in a freely available public database meant as a resource for research on the immune response to SARS-CoV-2. Where HLA class I and class II types were available, the types were taken from metadata supplied by the sample provider, not from assay-based typing.

Worth noting for this clone: This clone's antigen is unknown. Qualities for individual bases were not recorded, and no much larger clone is one base off.

TCRbeta CDR3 regions were amplified from genomic DNA using the immunoSEQ Assay, a bias-controlled multiplex PCR. As for how the authors treated the data: The number of nucleated cells in each sample was estimated by amplification of reference gene primers within the assay. Sequence reads were collapsed and filtered to measure the absolute abundance of every unique TCRbeta CDR3 rearrangement. For each sample, productive Simpson clonality was calculated by taking the square root of Simpson's diversity index across productive rearrangements. Drawn from immuneACCESS, this table holds only the in-frame rearrangements with V and J called that TCRdb kept. Clones are partly lost; checked studies trace under half to an unresolved V gene and leave the rest unexplained. Clone size and V and J calls were adopted from that table, with D and trimming inferred from the DNA. The sample contains fewer than 200,000 clones, more than 75% of them found a single time. The top ten clonotypes cover less than 10% of the sample.

At one collaborating source in Seattle, patients were enrolled during active infection and were followed longitudinally through the course of disease. Each collaborating institution followed its own protocols to collect whole blood in K2EDTA tubes. Collaborator samples were shipped for TCRbeta analysis as frozen whole blood, isolated PBMCs, or DNA extracted from either sample type. The germline V end is reduced by 4 bases and the J end by 3 bases; junction bases left unmatched: 11. The germline V gene encodes CDR1 SGDLS and CDR2 YYNGEE. From cysteine to phenylalanine, the CDR3 is 17 amino acids long. This entry keeps only the CDR3 DNA: 51 bases, framed from base 1. What the research found in general, with its limitations: The quantity of clinical and demographic metadata differed by source and by participant and was supplied without curation.

This chain joins TRBV9 to TRBJ2-5, and TRBD2 aligns with 11 junction nucleotides. The sample comprised peripheral blood. The clonotype originates from a woman in her fifties or sixties with COVID-19, enrolled during active disease. The CDR3 in this case is CASSQESLAGAKETQYF. The DNA sequence reads TGTGCCAGCAGCCAGGAGTCACTAGCGGGGGCGAAAGAGACCCAGTACTTC. Reference TRBV9 and TRBJ2-5 proteins supply the regions before and after the CDR3; the full variable domain is: DSGVTQTPKHLITATGQRVTLRCSPRSGDLSVYWYQQSLDQGLQFLIQYYNGEERAKGNILERFSAQQFPDLHSELNLSSLELGDSALYFCASSQESLAGAKETQYFGPGTRLLVL.